Each of the 27 T cell receptor beta chains below was sequenced from the same sample in a study of blood T cell repertoires in COVID-19. Measured with immunoSEQ multiplex PCR; TCRdb has only the in-frame clones, and not every one. This sample has around 150,000 clones; around 86% occur once, and the top ten carry around 8.3%. Sequencing input: peripheral blood. These receptors all come from a man in his fifties or sixties with acute or convalescent COVID-19.

The rearrangement uses TRBV7-9 and TRBJ1-5; D remains ambiguous. Trimming removed 5 bases at V and 4 bases at J, with 15 bases between. The germline gives CDR1 SEHNR, CDR2 FQNEAQ (reference sequence). CDR3 length: 15 amino acids. As DNA, the CDR3 is TGTGCCAGCAGCCCCCCTGGGCACCTAAATCAGCCCCAGCATTTT. Its translation is CASSPPGHLNQPQHF.

The chain is built from TRBV28 and TRBJ1-1, with D unresolved. The CDR3 extends over 12 amino acids. Looked up from germline, CDR1 is MDHEN and CDR2 is SYDVKM. Trimming took off 7 bases at V and 2 bases at J, with 8 bases between the two ends. CDR3 bases: TGTGCCAGCACCCCTTTTAACACTGAAGCTTTCTTT. Encoded protein: CASTPFNTEAFF.

V usage is TRBV15 and J usage is TRBJ2-7; D uncertain. Germline V gene sequence: CDR1 LNHNV, CDR2 YYDKDF (reference sequence). V was trimmed by 0 bases and J by 3 bases, leaving 9 bases between them. The CDR3 extends over 14 amino acids. The DNA of the CDR3 is TGTGCCACCAGCAGAGATAAACTCCTCTACGAGCAGTACTTC. Protein product: CATSRDKLLYEQYF.

V gene TRBV28 combines with J gene TRBJ2-2, with D possibly TRBD1 on 5 matching bases. Germline CDR1 and CDR2: MDHEN and SYDVKM. This CDR3 is built from 13 residues. V lost 3 bases, J lost 5 bases, and 7 bases lay in between. The CDR3 reads CASSFPGTGELFF. CDR3 sequence (DNA): TGTGCCAGCAGTTTCCCAGGGACCGGGGAGCTGTTTTTT. Based on the CDR3 plus reference TRBV28 and TRBJ2-2, the full variable domain is DVKVTQSSRYLVKRTGEKVFLECVQDMDHENMFWYRQDPGLGLRLIYFSYDVKMKEKGDIPEGYSVSREKKERFSLILESASTNQTSMYLCASSFPGTGELFFGEGSRLTVL.

The chain joins TRBV2 to TRBJ1-2; D gene ambiguous. The germline V and J ends were trimmed by 4 bases and 1 base, with 7 bases remaining between them. The CDR3 totals 13 residues. The germline gives CDR1 SNHLY, CDR2 FYNNEI. The CDR3 sequence is CASSANINYGYTF. In nucleotides, the CDR3 is TGTGCCAGCAGTGCCAACATTAACTATGGCTACACCTTC.

The CDR3 sequence is CSAQGSYEQYF. Here the CDR3 DNA reads TGCAGTGCTCAGGGGTCCTACGAGCAGTACTTC. This chain links TRBV20-1 with TRBJ2-7, with D perhaps matching TRBD1 (6 bases). V was trimmed by 5 bases and J by 1 base, leaving 6 bases between them. CDR3 length: 11 residues. The germline CDR1 and CDR2 sequences are DFQATT and SNEGSKA (reference sequence).

The chain employs TRBV10-1 and TRBJ2-7; D remains unclear. The germline V gene has CDR1 WNHNN and CDR2 SYGVQD (reference sequence). The CDR3 runs to 14 residues. Trimming shortened V by 3 bases and J by 0 bases, and 9 bases separated the two germline ends. The CDR3 protein is CASSDQVSSYEQYF. The CDR3 nucleotides read TGCGCCAGCAGTGATCAGGTTTCCTCCTACGAGCAGTACTTC.

The chain uses TRBV5-1 and TRBJ1-2; D ambiguous. Per the germline V gene, CDR1 is SGHRS and CDR2 is YFSETQ. The CDR3 is 13 amino acids. V gave up 0 bases and J gave up 4 bases, with 7 bases separating them. The chain's CDR3 is CASSLGGGYGYTF. The CDR3 DNA reads as TGCGCCAGCAGCTTGGGGGGAGGCTATGGCTACACCTTC.

The V gene is TRBV6-2 or TRBV6-3, the J gene TRBJ1-2; D is ambiguous. The length of the CDR3 is 12 residues. V shed 4 bases and J shed 8 bases, with 11 bases lying between them. CDR1 is MNHEY, CDR2 SVGEGT, per germline. The CDR3 spells CASSFPSDGYTF. The CDR3 bases are TGTGCCAGCAGTTTCCCCAGCGACGGCTACACCTTC.

The rearrangement joins TRBV6-5 to TRBJ2-7; 7 bases map to TRBD1. V lost 7 bases, J lost 6 bases, and 6 bases stayed unmatched. This CDR3 is 12 amino acids long. Germline V gene sequence: CDR1 MNHEY, CDR2 SVGAGI. CDR3: CASISRGLEQYF. Here the CDR3 DNA reads TGTGCCAGCATCTCTAGGGGGCTCGAGCAGTACTTC.

This rearrangement joins TRBV7-9 to TRBJ1-6; 7 bases map to TRBD1. The CDR3 is 14 amino acids. After removal of 7 bases from V and 7 bases from J, the junction contained 7 bases not matched to a gene. Germline V gives CDR1 SEHNR, CDR2 FQNEAQ (reference sequence). The chain's CDR3 is CASTLGQMNSPLHF. Written as DNA, the CDR3 is TGTGCCAGCACTCTGGGACAGATGAATTCACCCCTCCACTTT.

The chain uses TRBV7-6 and TRBJ2-1; 8 bases agree with TRBD1. CDR3 length equals 17 residues. The V gene end was trimmed by 1 base and the J gene end by 5 bases; junction bases not matched to a gene: 10. Germline CDR1 is SGHVS and CDR2 is FNYEAQ. In DNA form, the CDR3 reads TGTGCCAGCAGCTTAGGGGGGCCGCGACAGGGGAACAATGAGCAGTTCTTC. Translated: CASSLGGPRQGNNEQFF.

The chain uses TRBV28 and TRBJ2-3, with D tentatively TRBD2 (6 bases). The CDR3 is made up of 13 amino acids. The ends were cut back, 4 bases at V and 5 bases at J, with 10 bases in the middle. CDR1 is MDHEN and CDR2 is SYDVKM in the germline V gene. DNA for the CDR3: TGTGCCAGCAGTTGGGGGGACGGAGATACGCAGTATTTT. This codes for CASSWGDGDTQYF.

This chain joins TRBV6-6 and TRBJ2-7, with 7 bases that match TRBD1. This CDR3 comprises 14 residues. Germline trimming cut 2 bases from V and 2 bases from J; bases unmatched to any gene: 3. Germline assignment: CDR1 MNHNY and CDR2 SVGAGI (reference sequence). This chain's CDR3 is CASSYRDSAYEQYF. Here the CDR3 DNA reads TGTGCCAGCAGTTACAGGGACAGCGCCTACGAGCAGTACTTC.

The rearrangement joins TRBV3-1 (or the pseudogene TRBV3-2) to TRBJ1-2, with TRBD1 identical over 7 bases. The CDR3 consists of 14 residues. V lost 3 bases and J lost 8; bases outside the gene matches: 9. Germline CDR1 and CDR2: LGHDT and YNNKEL (reference sequence). CDR3 nucleotide sequence: TGTGCCAGCAGCCAGGCCTTACAGGGGACGGGCTACACCTTC. Translated: CASSQALQGTGYTF.

J is TRBJ2-1 and V is TRBV19; D is ambiguous. The CDR3 covers 13 residues. V lost 4 bases and J lost 4, with 8 bases in between. The V gene's germline CDR1 is LNHDA and CDR2 SQIVND (reference sequence). The CDR3 DNA reads as TGTGCCAGTAGTAGATACCAGTACAATGAGCAGTTCTTC. This encodes CASSRYQYNEQFF.

The chain combines TRBV7-6 with TRBJ2-7; 8 bases are shared with TRBD2. The V and J ends lost 4 bases and 3 bases, in that order; junction bases with no gene match: 2. This CDR3 region has 13 residues. Germline assignment: CDR1 SGHVS and CDR2 FNYEAQ. The CDR3 sequence: CASSSTSGYEQYF. DNA of the CDR3: TGTGCCAGCAGCTCCACTAGCGGCTACGAGCAGTACTTC.

The V gene is TRBV6-5, the J gene TRBJ2-3; weak D call: TRBD2 (5 bases). CDR1 MNHEY and CDR2 SVGAGI come from the germline V gene. Trimming stripped 6 bases from V and 1 base from J, with 14 bases between. CDR3 size: 15 residues. This CDR3 is CASSFPGSRTDTQYF. CDR3 nucleotides: TGTGCCAGCAGCTTTCCGGGATCACGCACAGATACGCAGTATTTT.

The chain employs TRBV24-1 and TRBJ2-5, with 8 bases that match TRBD2. With V trimmed by 1 base and J by 5 bases, 5 bases remained unmatched. CDR1 is KGHDR, CDR2 SFDVKD, per germline. The CDR3 length is 15 residues. CDR3 region: CATSDFPAGDETQYF. In nucleotides, the CDR3 is TGTGCCACCAGTGATTTTCCAGCGGGAGATGAGACCCAGTACTTC.

V is TRBV7-2 and J is TRBJ1-1, with a possible D match to TRBD1 (5 bases). This CDR3 has 13 amino acids. The germline V gene encodes CDR1 SGHTA and CDR2 FQGNSA. Trimming pared 7 bases from V and 4 bases from J, leaving 13 bases between. CDR3 nucleotide sequence: TGTGCCAGCACCCAACTTAGGGGCACTGAAGCTTTCTTT. This encodes CASTQLRGTEAFF.

The CDR3 region has the DNA TGCGCCAGCAGCTTGGCCAGTCAAGGACAGATTTATGGCTACACCTTC. It specifies CASSLASQGQIYGYTF. This chain uses TRBV5-1 with TRBJ1-2, with a possible D match to TRBD1 (6 bases). From germline, CDR1 is SGHRS and CDR2 YFSETQ. The V and J ends lost 0 bases and 5 bases respectively, with 17 bases between them. The length of the CDR3 is 16 residues.

The chain has TRBV28 and TRBJ1-2; a possible D gene is TRBD1 (5 bases). V lost 7 bases and J lost 7, with 22 bases in between. Germline loops: CDR1 MDHEN, CDR2 SYDVKM. The CDR3 contains 15 residues. The CDR3 DNA is TGTGCCAGCATTCCCTCCTGGGCAGGGAAAGGTGGCTACACCTTC. Encoded protein: CASIPSWAGKGGYTF.

There are a few counts of this clone. The rearrangement joins TRBV5-4 to TRBJ2-3; 10 nucleotides agree with TRBD2. The CDR3 length is 19 residues. The V gene's germline CDR1 is SGHNT and CDR2 YYREEE (reference sequence). V lost 5 bases, J lost 0 bases, and 15 bases stayed unmatched. This chain's CDR3 is CASRSPSAGGPVSTDTQYF. Written as DNA, the CDR3 is TGTGCCAGCAGAAGTCCTTCAGCGGGAGGGCCGGTTAGCACAGATACGCAGTATTTT.

The chain joins TRBV30 to TRBJ2-1, with unresolved D. CDR3 length: 12 amino acids. V was shortened by 4 bases and J by 3 bases, with 7 bases between the two germline ends. From germline, CDR1 is GTSNPN and CDR2 SVGIG (reference sequence). CDR3 bases: TGTGCCTGGATTTACAACTACAATGAGCAGTTCTTC. Amino acid sequence: CAWIYNYNEQFF.

CDR3 bases: TGTGCCAGCAGTTTGACAGGGGCGAACACTGAAGCTTTCTTT. Translation gives CASSLTGANTEAFF. V and J are TRBV28 and TRBJ1-1; 8 bases fit TRBD1. The CDR3 is 14 amino acids. V shed 3 bases, J shed 1 base, and the junction held 1 base outside the gene matches. Germline CDR1 reads MDHEN; CDR2 reads SYDVKM.

The table lists this clone with a few counts. V and J are TRBV2 and TRBJ1-6; 7 bases align to TRBD1. V lost 10 bases and J lost 6; bases outside the gene matches: 9. From germline, CDR1 is SNHLY and CDR2 FYNNEI. The CDR3 sequence is 14 residues long. Here the CDR3 DNA reads TGTGCCACGTTAGACAGGGTGTCTAATTCACCCCTCCACTTT. Translation gives CATLDRVSNSPLHF.

The chain employs TRBV18 and TRBJ1-6; D is perhaps TRBD1 (6 bases). Germline lookup yields CDR1 KGHSH and CDR2 LQKENI. Trimming shortened V by 3 bases and J by 10 bases, and 13 bases separated the two germline ends. This CDR3 is built from 14 residues. This CDR3 reads CASSPEAGVSPLHF. The CDR3 DNA reads as TGTGCCAGCTCACCTGAGGCAGGGGTGTCACCCCTCCACTTT.